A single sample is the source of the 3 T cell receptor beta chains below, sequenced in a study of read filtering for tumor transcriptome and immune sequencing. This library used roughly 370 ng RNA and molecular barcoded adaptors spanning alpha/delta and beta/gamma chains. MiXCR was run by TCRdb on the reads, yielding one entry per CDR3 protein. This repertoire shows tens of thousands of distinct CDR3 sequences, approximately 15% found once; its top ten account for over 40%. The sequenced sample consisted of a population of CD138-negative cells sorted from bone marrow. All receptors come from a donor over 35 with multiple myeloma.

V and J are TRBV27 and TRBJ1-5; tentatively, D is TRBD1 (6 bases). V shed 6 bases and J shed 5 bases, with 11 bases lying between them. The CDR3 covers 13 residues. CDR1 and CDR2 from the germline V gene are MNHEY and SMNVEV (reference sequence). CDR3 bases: TGTGCCAGCAGACCTAACAGGGATCAGCCCCAGCATTTT. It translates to CASRPNRDQPQHF.

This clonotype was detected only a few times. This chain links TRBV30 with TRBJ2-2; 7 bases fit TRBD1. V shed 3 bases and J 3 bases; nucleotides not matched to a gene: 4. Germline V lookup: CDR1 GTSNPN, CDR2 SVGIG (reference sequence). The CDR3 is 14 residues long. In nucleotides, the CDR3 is TGTGCCTGGAGCGATACAGGGGACACCGGGGAGCTGTTTTTT. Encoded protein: CAWSDTGDTGELFF.

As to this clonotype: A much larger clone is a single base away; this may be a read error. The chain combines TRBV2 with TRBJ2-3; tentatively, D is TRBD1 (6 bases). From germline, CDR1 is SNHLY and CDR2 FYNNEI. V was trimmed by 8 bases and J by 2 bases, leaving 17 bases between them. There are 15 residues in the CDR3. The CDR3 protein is CASGELGQSTDTQYF. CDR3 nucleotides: TGTGCCAGCGGAGAGCTCGGACAGTCCACAGATACGCAGTATTTT.